These T cell receptor beta chains were read from a single sample in a study of OX40 agonist ivuxolimab in advanced cancers. TCRdb keeps only in-frame clones here, not all; method: immunoSEQ multiplex PCR. This table holds roughly 86,000 clones, roughly nine tenths found once. Sample: CD4+ or CD8+ T cells sorted from blood, taken in a trial of the OX40 agonist ivuxolimab. These receptors were obtained from an adult with an advanced solid tumor such as melanoma, head and neck, liver or kidney cancer. Both conserved end residues are part of each CDR3. A D gene is named only where the DNA matches it firmly.

>.|TRBJ2-7|TRBV30|12
CAWSGSGYEQYF
>TRBD2|TRBJ2-5|TRBV7-7|14
CASSLGGRIETQYF
>TRBD1|TRBJ1-2|TRBV28|15
CASSSGQGARYGYTF
>TRBD1|TRBJ1-2|TRBV19|15
CASSIWDRGSSGYTF
>.|TRBJ2-7|TRBV6-6|13
CASSYLTGYEQYF
>TRBD2|TRBJ2-3|TRBV5-1|16
CASSLLNSGGTDTQYF
>.|TRBJ2-7|TRBV15|17
CATSSPLYREGSYEQYF
>.|TRBJ2-7|TRBV11-3|13
CASSSNMGYEQYF
>.|TRBJ1-4|TRBV11-2|17
CASSRMLSTGPNEKLFF
>.|TRBJ2-3|TRBV10-1|13
CASSPRPSDTQYF
>.|TRBJ1-4|TRBV18|16
CASSPSSPGEGEKLFF
>.|TRBJ1-4|TRBV6-5|14
CASSPGLGSEKLFF
>.|TRBJ1-5|TRBV19|13
CASSRSSNQPQHF
>TRBD1|TRBJ2-2|TRBV28|18
CASSLYPQGASPLNELFF
>.|TRBJ1-2|TRBV28|13
CASETPGLGGYTF